This T cell receptor (beta chain) is from a study of human T cells and chemical hapten exposure. Study-level information: Each patient's scalp received weekly diphenylcyclopropenone throughout the roughly 25-week study. Patch tests applied 0.01% DPC to the upper back, read at 6 days. Chiefly female patients presented with alopecia areata, totalis or universalis.

Trimming took 7 bases from V and 9 from J; bases not matched to a gene: 8. Germline V gene sequence: CDR1 SQVTM, CDR2 ANQGSEA. This CDR3 has 14 residues. Described time point: patch test 2, 6 weeks after DPC sensitization. This sample's treatment: therapeutic diphenylcyclopropenone sensitization with weekly scalp DPC. Authors' analysis steps: TCRs per sample had a median of around 96,000 and ranged from about 23,224 to 700,000. TCRdb re-called the RACE reads through MiXCR, storing one row per CDR3 protein. The V and J calls here are based on TCRdb, not the publication. The sample holds over 100,000 distinct CDR3 sequences, 9% to 9.5% seen once.

Material: whole blood, obtained in connection with sensitization to the hapten diphenylcyclopropenone (DPC). This rearrangement joins TRBV29-1 to TRBJ2-1; 14 bases fit TRBD2. The TCR comes from a middle-aged woman with alopecia areata. Some clones in this sample may be carry-over from other donors' samples. The DNA of the CDR3 is TGCAGCGGTCTGACTAGCGGGGGGGCTGGTGAGCAGTTCTTC. Its translation: CSGLTSGGAGEQFF.